This T cell receptor (beta chain) was sequenced during a study of T cell repertoires in cytomegalovirus infection. General study points: CMV-specific HLA-C-restricted TCR beta clonotypes dominated the ex vivo response.

This clonotype was seen a handful of times. Its antigen is not known. CDR1 and CDR2 from the germline V gene are SNHLY and FYNNEI. CDR3 length: 11 amino acids. Deletions cut 10 bases from V and 6 bases from J, with 12 bases between. Using its own MiXCR run on the reads, TCRdb lists one record per CDR3 protein. The sample contains some 300,000 distinct CDR3 sequences, about 9.1% of which appear only once. The sequence derives from a human donor in good health (CMV status not recorded). Some clones in this sample may be carry-over from other donors' samples. The V and J genes are TRBV2 and TRBJ1-1, with a tentative D call TRBD1 (6 bases). The sequenced sample was PBMCs. For the CDR3, the DNA is TGTGCCACTATCAGGGGTCCTGAAGCTTTCTTT. This sequence encodes CATIRGPEAFF.